This T cell receptor beta chain was identified during a study of OX40 agonist ivuxolimab in advanced cancers. With respect to the entire study: Ivuxolimab was a fully human IgG2 agonistic monoclonal antibody targeting the costimulatory receptor OX40 (CD134). Intravenous ivuxolimab was administered to patients every 2 weeks at six dose levels: 0.01, 0.1, 0.3, 1.5, 3 and 10 mg/kg. Of the roughly 52 dose-escalation patients, hepatocellular carcinoma was present in approximately 20, melanoma in approximately 15, renal cell carcinoma in 9 and head and neck cancer in 9. A male proportion of approximately 83% and a mean age of roughly 58 years, ranging from 23 to 79, were recorded for the dose-escalation cohort. Prior anti-PD-1, anti-PD-L1 or anti-CTLA-4 therapy was permitted, and about 40% of dose-escalation patients had received checkpoint inhibitors. Partial responses occurred in three dose-escalation patients: two with cutaneous melanoma and one with hepatocellular carcinoma. The point of sequencing TCRbeta in the periphery was to test whether ivuxolimab changed TCR sequence diversity and drove clonal T-cell expansion. The paper describes the monotherapy dose-escalation part (N ≈ 50 patients) of the phase I trial of ivuxolimab.

Overall results and qualifications from the work: After ivuxolimab, CD8+ T cells had more expanded clones than CD4+ T cells on average. Low levels of normalized T-cell clonal expansion were also seen in some patients who did not respond. The antigen specificity of the peripheral T cells that underwent clonal expansion was not determined. At doses of 0.1 to 3.0 mg/kg, clonal expansion of both CD4+ and CD8+ blood T cells was observed from baseline to week 6. In the 0.1-3.0 mg/kg groups, partial responders had among the lowest normalized peripheral clonal expansion, particularly in CD8+ T cells.

For sequencing of the TCRbeta CDR3 region, genomic DNA was extracted from the sorted cells. TCRbeta CDR3 regions were sequenced using the immunoSEQ Assay. TCRdb obtained this table from immuneACCESS and retained in-frame rearrangements with V and J assigned. These tables miss some clones; where compared with another copy, unresolved V genes account for less than half of the shortfall, and the remainder is unexplained. This sample has tens of thousands of clones in its table, and more than 75% of those were observed once. Of the sample, about 2.6% falls within the top ten clones. CDR1 and CDR2, per the germline V gene (reference sequence), are DFQATT and SNEGSKA. The cysteine opens and the phenylalanine closes a CDR3 of 11 amino acids. Kept here is only the CDR3 DNA, which spans 33 bases and is read in frame from base 1. Trimming at the junction amounts to 1 base on V and 11 bases on J, and the germline ends lie 9 bases apart.

This clone was recorded once. What this receptor recognizes is not known. No clone much larger than this one lies a single base away; base qualities are absent. The trial excluded patients who had a history of autoimmune disease or who were on systemic immunosuppression. Peripheral blood for TCR sequencing was drawn from every dose cohort at baseline, at cycle 4 day 1 and at cycle 7 day 1. The samples were taken from a phase I, first-in-human, multicenter, open-label dose-escalation trial of ivuxolimab. Adults with locally advanced or metastatic head and neck squamous cell, hepatocellular, melanoma or renal cell carcinoma were enrolled in the trial. CD4+ and CD8+ T cells were sorted separately from peripheral blood before TCR sequencing.

The clonotype was recovered from an adult with an advanced solid tumor such as melanoma, head and neck, liver or kidney cancer. The chain uses TRBV20-1 and TRBJ1-5; no confident D gene assignment can be made. Sequencing was performed on CD4+ or CD8+ T cells sorted from blood, taken in a trial of the OX40 agonist ivuxolimab. Here is the DNA: TGCAGTGCTAGAGCCCAATCGGCCCAGCATTTT. This is translated as CSARAQSAQHF.